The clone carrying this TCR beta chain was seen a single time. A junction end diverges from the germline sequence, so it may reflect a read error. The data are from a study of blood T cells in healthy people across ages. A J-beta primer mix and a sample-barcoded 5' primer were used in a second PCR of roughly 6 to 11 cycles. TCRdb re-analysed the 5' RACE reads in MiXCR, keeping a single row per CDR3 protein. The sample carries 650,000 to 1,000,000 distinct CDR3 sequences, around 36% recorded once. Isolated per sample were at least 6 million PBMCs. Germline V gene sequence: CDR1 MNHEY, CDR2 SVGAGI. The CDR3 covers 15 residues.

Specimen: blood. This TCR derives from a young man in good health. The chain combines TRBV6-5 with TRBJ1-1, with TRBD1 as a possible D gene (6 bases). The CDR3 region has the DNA TGTGCTAGCAGTCAATTTCCCGGGGGGCGGACTGAAGCTTTCTTT. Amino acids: CASSQFPGGRTEAFF.